The 9 T cell receptor beta chains listed next were all sequenced from one sample in a study of T cell clonotyping in hematopoietic cell transplantation. Sequenced by immunoSEQ multiplex PCR; TCRdb stores in-frame clones only, minus some. The repertoire holds some 10,000 clones, with around 87% as singletons. Specified time point: recipient sample about 28 days before transplant, after cytoreduction. The input for sequencing was peripheral blood mononuclear cells, taken before stem cell transplant. These receptors were collected from a woman aged 45-65 years with chronic myeloid leukemia. Some clones in this sample may be carry-over from other donors' samples.

This clone appeared a single time. This chain uses TRBV5-7 with TRBJ1-5; 9 bases match TRBD1. TRBV5-7 is an open reading frame whose function is uncertain. This CDR3 has 16 residues. The V segment lost 4 bases and the J segment 3 bases; nucleotides outside the gene matches: 8. CDR3 amino acids: CASSLDRGINNQPQHF. The DNA for the CDR3 is TGTGCCAGCAGCCTTGACAGGGGGATAAACAATCAGCCCCAGCATTTT.

J is TRBJ2-4 and V is TRBV19, with 7 bases that match TRBD1. V shed 5 bases and J 1 base; nucleotides not matched to a gene: 8. Germline-derived CDR1 and CDR2 are LNHDA and SQIVND (reference sequence). The CDR3 runs to 16 residues. The CDR3 loop is CASSSTGVRAKNIQYF. The CDR3 DNA is TGTGCCAGTAGTTCTACAGGGGTCCGGGCCAAAAACATTCAGTACTTC.

The genes are TRBV7-2 and TRBJ2-1, with D unclear. The CDR3 runs 14 residues. Trimming took off 2 bases at V and 6 bases at J, with 11 bases between the two ends. The germline V gene has CDR1 SGHTA and CDR2 FQGNSA. CDR3 in amino acids: CASSLQSGRNEQFF. In nucleotides, the CDR3 is TGTGCCAGCAGCTTACAGTCCGGACGCAATGAGCAGTTCTTC.

The chain joins TRBV5-1 to TRBJ2-2; 8 nucleotides agree with TRBD2. From germline, CDR1 is SGHRS and CDR2 YFSETQ. The CDR3 runs 14 residues. With 5 bases clipped from V and 3 bases from J, the junction kept 3 bases outside the gene matches. The CDR3 is CASSAGGDTGELFF. The CDR3, as DNA: TGCGCCAGCAGTGCGGGGGGCGACACCGGGGAGCTGTTTTTT.

The CDR3 protein is CASSLDGGRGSEQYF. DNA of the CDR3: TGTGCCAGCAGCTTAGATGGTGGCAGGGGTTCCGAGCAGTACTTC. This sequence joins TRBV11-2 and TRBJ2-7; maybe TRBD1 (6 bases). Germline CDR1 SGHAT, CDR2 FQNNGV. V lost 0 bases, J lost 6 bases, and 15 bases lay in between. CDR3 size: 15 residues.

This clone occurred once. The chain combines TRBV7-2 with TRBJ2-7, with D unresolved. The CDR3 contains 12 residues. The V end was cut by 3 bases, the J end by 1 base, with 4 bases between. The germline gives CDR1 SGHTA, CDR2 FQGNSA. Here the CDR3 DNA reads TGTGCCAGCAGCTTGACGTCCTACGAGCAGTACTTC. Translation gives CASSLTSYEQYF.

The chain joins TRBV19 to TRBJ2-5, with D maybe TRBD2 (6 bases). The V gene's germline CDR1 is LNHDA and CDR2 SQIVND (reference sequence). This CDR3 region has 13 residues. V lost 6 bases, J lost 5 bases, and 13 bases lay in between. CDR3 DNA sequence: TGTGCCAGTAGAGCACTAGCTACGGAGACCCAGTACTTC. This sequence encodes CASRALATETQYF. Full variable domain (missing parts from reference TRBV19 and TRBJ2-5): DGGITQSPKYLFRKEGQNVTLSCEQNLNHDAMYWYRQDPGQGLRLIYYSQIVNDFQKGDIAEGYSVSREKKESFPLTVTSAQKNPTAFYLCASRALATETQYFGPGTRLLVL.

This sequence joins TRBV28 and TRBJ1-5; 7 bases agree with TRBD1. The CDR3 is 13 amino acids. The germline V gene has CDR1 MDHEN and CDR2 SYDVKM. V lost 6 bases, J lost 6 bases, and 5 bases stayed unmatched. The CDR3 DNA reads as TGTGCCAGCAGCCGAGGGGGCTTTCAGCCCCAGCATTTT. This gives the protein CASSRGGFQPQHF.

The CDR3 region has the DNA TGTGCCAGCAGCCTACCGGGACCTAGCCCCTACGAGCAGTACTTC. Its protein is CASSLPGPSPYEQYF. This sequence joins TRBV4-2 and TRBJ2-7, with D perhaps given as TRBD1 or TRBD2 (5 bases each). The germline gives CDR1 LGHNA, CDR2 YNFKEQ. The V end was cut by 4 bases, the J end by 2 bases, with 15 bases between. This CDR3 has 15 amino acids.